The present TCR beta chain was sequenced within a study of T cells in Graves' hyperthyroidism and ophthalmopathy. Amplification yielded TCR beta CDR3 regions, with RNA transcripts as the source. The study used the HTBI primer set for a first-round RT-PCR of the TCR CDR3. TCRdb fed the multiplex PCR reads into MiXCR, producing one record per CDR3 protein. The repertoire holds 550,000 to 600,000 distinct CDR3 sequences, approximately 15% seen once, with around 7% in the top ten. The CDR3 has 13 residues. CDR1 SGHTA and CDR2 FQGNSA come from the germline V gene. V lost 5 bases to trimming and J lost 0 bases, with 8 bases between them. Many counts were recorded for this clonotype. Its antigen is undetermined. Study-wide points: In validation, the model predicted ophthalmopathy. These predictions came a median approximately six months before onset. The majority of expanded thyroid clonotypes above 0.001 also appeared in blood.

Sample: blood. The receptor was isolated from a woman between 18 and 29 years old with Graves' ophthalmopathy. The chain combines TRBV7-2 with TRBJ2-7, with D possibly being TRBD2 (5 bases). The CDR3 DNA is TGTGCCAGCAGCCGCGACTACTCCTACGAGCAGTACTTC. Its protein product is CASSRDYSYEQYF.